This T cell receptor (beta chain) was recovered during a study of control samples from healthy donors and cancer patients. The repertoire was sequenced with immunoSEQ multiplex PCR; TCRdb's copy has only in-frame clones and lacks some. This sample carries approximately 97,000 clones, around 90% of them seen once, and the ten largest clones take around 2.3%. The source of this sequence is a woman under 30 in good health. Sequencing used blood.

The CDR3 region has the DNA TGTGCCAGCAGTGACCGGGGAACTAATGAGCAGTTCTTC. It yields the protein CASSDRGTNEQFF. This chain connects TRBV6-4 to TRBJ2-1; a possible D gene is TRBD2 (5 bases). V lost 2 bases to trimming and J lost 7 bases, with 9 bases between them. CDR3 size: 13 residues. Germline lookup yields CDR1 MRHNA and CDR2 SNTAGT.